This TCR beta chain appears in the sequencing data of a study of blood T cell repertoires in COVID-19. Across the study: COVID-19 samples collected from the United States, Italy and Spain covered acute and convalescent phases. The analysed material was cDNA or gDNA that came from T cells, B-cell-depleted T cells, or PBMCs.

V shed 5 bases and J shed 12 bases, with 17 bases lying between them. The CDR3 has 12 amino acids. Germline V lookup: CDR1 MGHDK, CDR2 SYGVNS. In the study's own analysis: Amplification of reference gene primers was used by the study to estimate nucleated cell counts. Repertoires were generated with immunoSEQ multiplex PCR, while TCRdb's copy carries only in-frame clones and drops some. V, J and clone size are those of that table, while D and trimming were read from the DNA. This table has around 150,000 clones, around 86% appearing once. The V gene is TRBV25-1, the J gene TRBJ2-7; possibly TRBD1 for D (5 bases). The TCR originated in a man between 70 and 80 years old with acute or convalescent COVID-19. Sequenced: peripheral blood. The CDR3 is CASSPQGGAPYF. CDR3 DNA: TGTGCCAGCAGTCCTCAGGGTGGGGCTCCGTACTTC.